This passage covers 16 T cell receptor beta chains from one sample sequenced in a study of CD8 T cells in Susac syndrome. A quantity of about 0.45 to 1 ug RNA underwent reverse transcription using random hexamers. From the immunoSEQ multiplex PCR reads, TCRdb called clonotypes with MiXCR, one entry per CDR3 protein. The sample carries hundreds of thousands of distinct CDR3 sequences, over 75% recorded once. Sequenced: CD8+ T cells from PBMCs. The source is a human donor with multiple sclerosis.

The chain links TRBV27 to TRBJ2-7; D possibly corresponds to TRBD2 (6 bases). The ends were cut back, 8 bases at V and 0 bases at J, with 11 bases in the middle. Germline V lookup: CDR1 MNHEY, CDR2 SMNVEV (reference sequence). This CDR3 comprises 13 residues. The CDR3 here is CASGLGGSYEQYF. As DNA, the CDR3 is TGTGCCAGCGGACTCGGGGGCTCCTACGAGCAGTACTTC.

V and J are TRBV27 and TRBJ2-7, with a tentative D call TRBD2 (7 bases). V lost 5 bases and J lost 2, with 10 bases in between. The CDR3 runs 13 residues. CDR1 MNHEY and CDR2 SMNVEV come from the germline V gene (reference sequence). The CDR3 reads CASSQGGAYEQYF. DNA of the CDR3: TGTGCCAGCAGTCAAGGGGGGGCCTACGAGCAGTACTTC.

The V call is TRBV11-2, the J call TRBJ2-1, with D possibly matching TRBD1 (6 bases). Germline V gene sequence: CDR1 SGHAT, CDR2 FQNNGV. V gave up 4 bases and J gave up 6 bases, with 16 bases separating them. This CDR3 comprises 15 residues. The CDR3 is CASSSTGKGGNEQFF. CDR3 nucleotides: TGTGCCAGCAGCTCCACGGGGAAAGGGGGCAATGAGCAGTTCTTC.

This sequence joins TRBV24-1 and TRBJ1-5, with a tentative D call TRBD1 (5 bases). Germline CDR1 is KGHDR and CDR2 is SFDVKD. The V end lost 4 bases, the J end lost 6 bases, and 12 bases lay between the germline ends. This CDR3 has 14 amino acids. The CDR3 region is CATSEPGLVQPQHF. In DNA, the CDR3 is TGTGCCACCAGTGAGCCAGGGTTGGTTCAGCCCCAGCATTTT.

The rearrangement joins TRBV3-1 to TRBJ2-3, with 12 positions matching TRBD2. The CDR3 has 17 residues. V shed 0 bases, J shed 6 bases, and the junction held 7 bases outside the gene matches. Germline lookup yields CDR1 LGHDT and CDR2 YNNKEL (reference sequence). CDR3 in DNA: TGTGCCAGCAGCCAAGAAACTAGCGGGAGGCCGAGGGATACGCAGTATTTT. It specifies CASSQETSGRPRDTQYF.

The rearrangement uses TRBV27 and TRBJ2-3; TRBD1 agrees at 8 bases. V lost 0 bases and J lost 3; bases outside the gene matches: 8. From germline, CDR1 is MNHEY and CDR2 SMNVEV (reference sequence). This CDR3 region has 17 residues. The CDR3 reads CASSLSMQGAVTDTQYF. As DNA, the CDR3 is TGTGCCAGCAGTTTATCGATGCAGGGGGCTGTGACAGATACGCAGTATTTT.

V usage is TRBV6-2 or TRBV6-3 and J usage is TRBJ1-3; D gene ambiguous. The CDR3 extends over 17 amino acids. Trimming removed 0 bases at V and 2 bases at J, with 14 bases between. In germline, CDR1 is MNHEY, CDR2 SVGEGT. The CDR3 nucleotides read TGTGCCAGCAGTTACTCGAGTGGGCGACTTACTGGAAACACCATATATTTT. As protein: CASSYSSGRLTGNTIYF.

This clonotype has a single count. The CDR3 DNA follows: TGTGCCAGCAGCTTGGATTTTTCGACAGGGCTTACAACGTGGGAGACCCAGTACTTC. Its translation: CASSLDFSTGLTTWETQYF. The V call is TRBV5-4, the J call TRBJ2-5; 7 bases match TRBD1. J was trimmed by 5 bases and V by 0 bases; bases with no gene match: 19. This CDR3 comprises 19 residues. Germline values: CDR1 SGHNT, CDR2 YYREEE (reference sequence).

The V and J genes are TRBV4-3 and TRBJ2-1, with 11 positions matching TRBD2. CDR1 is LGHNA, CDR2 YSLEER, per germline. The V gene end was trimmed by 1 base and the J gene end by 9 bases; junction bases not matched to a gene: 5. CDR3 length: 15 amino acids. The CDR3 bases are TGCGCCAGCAGCCAAGGTCGACTAGCGGGAATTGAGCAGTTCTTC. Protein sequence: CASSQGRLAGIEQFF.

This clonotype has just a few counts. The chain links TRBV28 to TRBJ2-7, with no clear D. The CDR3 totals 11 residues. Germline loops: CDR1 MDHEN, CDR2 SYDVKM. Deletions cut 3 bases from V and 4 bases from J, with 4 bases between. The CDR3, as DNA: TGTGCCAGCAGTTTCTTGTACGAGCAGTACTTC. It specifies CASSFLYEQYF.

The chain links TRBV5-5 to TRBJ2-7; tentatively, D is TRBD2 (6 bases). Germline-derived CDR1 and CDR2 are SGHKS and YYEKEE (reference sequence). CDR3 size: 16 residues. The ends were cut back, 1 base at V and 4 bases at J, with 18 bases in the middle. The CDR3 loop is CASSLKRVRLRYEQYF. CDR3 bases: TGTGCCAGCAGCTTGAAGCGGGTCCGCCTTAGATACGAGCAGTACTTC.

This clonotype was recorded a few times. CDR3 coding DNA: TGCGCCAGCAGTGAGTCCAGCGCAGGGGAGGATGAAAAACTGTTTTTT. Its protein product is CASSESSAGEDEKLFF. V is TRBV10-1 and J is TRBJ1-4; possible D gene TRBD1, 6 bases. V was trimmed by 0 bases and J by 6 bases, leaving 14 bases between them. The V gene's germline CDR1 is WNHNN and CDR2 SYGVQD (reference sequence). CDR3 size: 16 residues.

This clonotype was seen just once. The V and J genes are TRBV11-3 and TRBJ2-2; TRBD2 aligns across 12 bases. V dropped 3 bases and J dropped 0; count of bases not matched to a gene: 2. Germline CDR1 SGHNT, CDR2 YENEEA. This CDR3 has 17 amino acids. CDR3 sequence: CASSFRLAGANTGELFF. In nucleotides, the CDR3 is TGTGCCAGCAGCTTCCGACTAGCGGGAGCGAACACCGGGGAGCTGTTTTTT.

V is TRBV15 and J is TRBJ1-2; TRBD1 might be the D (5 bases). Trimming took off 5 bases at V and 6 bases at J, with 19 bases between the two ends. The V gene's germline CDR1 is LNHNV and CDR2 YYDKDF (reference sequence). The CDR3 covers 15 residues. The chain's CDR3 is CATSLRVQDAHGYTF. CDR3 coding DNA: TGTGCCACCAGCCTCCGGGTACAGGACGCCCATGGCTACACCTTC.

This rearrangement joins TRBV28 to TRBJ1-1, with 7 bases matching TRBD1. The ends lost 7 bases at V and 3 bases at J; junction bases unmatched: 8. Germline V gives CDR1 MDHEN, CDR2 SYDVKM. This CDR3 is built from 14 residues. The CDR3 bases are TGTGCCAGCATCTCAAGGGGGCGCGACACTGAAGCTTTCTTT. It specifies CASISRGRDTEAFF.

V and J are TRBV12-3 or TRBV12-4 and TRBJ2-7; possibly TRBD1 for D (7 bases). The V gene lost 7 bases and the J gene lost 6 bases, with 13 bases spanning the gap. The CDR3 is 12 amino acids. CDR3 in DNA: TGTGCCAGCAACGGGCAGGGGGGCGAGCAGTACTTC. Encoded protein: CASNGQGGEQYF.